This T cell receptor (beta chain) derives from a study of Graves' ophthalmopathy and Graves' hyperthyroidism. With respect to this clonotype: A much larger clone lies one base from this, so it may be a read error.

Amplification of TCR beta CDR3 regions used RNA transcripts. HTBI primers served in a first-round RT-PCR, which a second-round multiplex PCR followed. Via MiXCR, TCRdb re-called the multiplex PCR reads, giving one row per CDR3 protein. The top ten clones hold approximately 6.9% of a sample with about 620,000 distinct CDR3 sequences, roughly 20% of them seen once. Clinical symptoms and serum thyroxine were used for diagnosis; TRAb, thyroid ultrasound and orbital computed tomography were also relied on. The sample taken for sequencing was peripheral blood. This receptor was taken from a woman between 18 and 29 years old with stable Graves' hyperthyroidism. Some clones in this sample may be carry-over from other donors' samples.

This chain's CDR3 is CASSQQGTRNTIYF. The CDR3 nucleotides are TGTGCCAGCAGTCAACAGGGAACTAGAAACACCATATATTTT. The chain uses TRBV6-1 and TRBJ1-3, with a tentative D call TRBD1 (6 bases). The CDR3 loop spans 14 amino acids. In germline, CDR1 is MNHNS, CDR2 SASEGT. V was clipped by 5 bases and J by 5 bases, with 13 bases between them.